Below, 25 T cell receptor beta chains from the same sample are listed, as sequenced in a study of T-cell reconstitution after alpha-beta-depleted transplantation in children. Researchers prepared the TCRbeta library using unique molecular identifiers, the study reports. TCRdb called the PCR reads again in MiXCR, with one record for every CDR3 protein. The table records hundreds of thousands of distinct CDR3 sequences, more than 20% of them present only once. The sample was PBMCs, mostly from graft donor cells, taken 360 days after TCRalphabeta/CD19-depleted stem cell transplant. The receptors were gathered from a female patient aged 2-9 years who had a stem cell transplant for congenital amegakaryocytic thrombocytopenia, so the T cells may come from the graft donor.

This clonotype was observed a single time. The chain couples TRBV20-1 to TRBJ2-3, with TRBD2 matching over 7 bases. This CDR3 has 14 residues. The V gene's germline CDR1 is DFQATT and CDR2 SNEGSKA (reference sequence). The V and J ends lost 5 bases and 0 bases, in that order; junction bases with no gene match: 5. The CDR3 loop is CSAQRGSSTDTQYF. The DNA of the CDR3 is TGCAGTGCTCAGCGGGGATCTAGCACAGATACGCAGTATTTT.

This clonotype was seen more than once but under ten times. The chain links TRBV12-3 or TRBV12-4 to TRBJ1-4; the D gene is possibly TRBD1 (6 bases). The germline V and J ends were trimmed by 6 bases and 11 bases, with 19 bases remaining between them. The CDR3 length is 14 residues. CDR3 bases: TGTGCCAGCAGCCACCTCGGGGACACCCGGAAACTGTTTTTT. Its protein is CASSHLGDTRKLFF.

This clonotype came up a few times. J is TRBJ1-4 and V is TRBV7-9; tentative D call: TRBD1 (5 bases). V dropped 4 bases and J dropped 6 bases, with 21 bases sitting between them. The CDR3 totals 17 residues. Germline V lookup: CDR1 SEHNR, CDR2 FQNEAQ (reference sequence). DNA for the CDR3: TGTGCCAGCAGCTCGGGGCCGCCCGGGCCCGGGTATGAAAAACTGTTTTTT. It is translated as CASSSGPPGPGYEKLFF.

The chain couples TRBV20-1 to TRBJ2-7; D is ambiguous. The V gene's germline CDR1 is DFQATT and CDR2 SNEGSKA (reference sequence). CDR3 length equals 11 residues. Trimming took 0 bases from V and 9 from J, leaving 9 bases between them. The CDR3 protein is CSARDKGVQYF. CDR3 in DNA: TGCAGTGCTAGAGATAAGGGCGTGCAGTACTTC.

The chain joins TRBV4-1 to TRBJ2-1; 8 bases fit TRBD2. CDR1 is MGHRA, CDR2 YSYEKL, per germline. V shed 4 bases, J shed 9 bases, and the junction held 11 bases outside the gene matches. The CDR3 length is 15 residues. The CDR3 DNA is TGCGCCAGCAGCCTACCGGGAGGGAGGAATTTTGAGCAGTTCTTC. Translating gives CASSLPGGRNFEQFF.

The chain uses TRBV2 and TRBJ2-1; D remains ambiguous. Germline assignment: CDR1 SNHLY and CDR2 FYNNEI. V dropped 4 bases and J dropped 5 bases, with 9 bases sitting between them. The CDR3 covers 13 residues. As DNA, the CDR3 is TGTGCCAGCAGTGTCAGGAGAGACAATGAGCAGTTCTTC. Protein: CASSVRRDNEQFF. The full variable domain, rest sourced from reference TRBV2 and TRBJ2-1, is EPEVTQTPSHQVTQMGQEVILRCVPISNHLYFYWYRQILGQKVEFLVSFYNNEISEKSEIFDDQFSVERPDGSNFTLKIRSTKLEDSAMYFCASSVRRDNEQFFGPGTRLTVL.

The chain carries TRBV19 and TRBJ1-5; D is uncertain. Germline loops: CDR1 LNHDA, CDR2 SQIVND (reference sequence). CDR3 length equals 13 residues. V was shortened by 5 bases and J by 2 bases, with 7 bases between the two germline ends. The CDR3 DNA reads as TGTGCCAGTAGTTCTGTACGCAATCAGCCCCAGCATTTT. Its protein is CASSSVRNQPQHF. Filled out from reference TRBV19 and TRBJ1-5, the complete variable domain reads DGGITQSPKYLFRKEGQNVTLSCEQNLNHDAMYWYRQDPGQGLRLIYYSQIVNDFQKGDIAEGYSVSREKKESFPLTVTSAQKNPTAFYLCASSSVRNQPQHFGDGTRLSIL.

This clonotype was seen a few times. The chain employs TRBV5-1 and TRBJ1-1; TRBD1 might be the D (6 bases). Trimming stripped 0 bases from V and 10 bases from J, with 13 bases between. This CDR3 contains 13 residues. Germline V CDR1 and CDR2: SGHRS, YFSETQ. The CDR3 coding sequence is TGCGCCAGCAGCTTGGACAGGGAAGGGAGAGCTTTCTTT. Protein product: CASSLDREGRAFF.

The V call is TRBV6-5, the J call TRBJ1-1, with 7 bases identical to TRBD1. CDR1 is MNHEY and CDR2 is SVGAGI in the germline V gene. V shed 5 bases and J 3 bases; nucleotides not matched to a gene: 3. The CDR3 is 13 residues long. This CDR3 reads CASSIDRDTEAFF. In nucleotides, the CDR3 is TGTGCCAGCAGTATCGACAGGGACACTGAAGCTTTCTTT.

This clonotype turned up a few times. The chain joins TRBV4-2 to TRBJ2-5; D not certain. Germline CDR1 and CDR2: LGHNA and YNFKEQ. There are 14 residues in the CDR3. V shed 4 bases and J shed 4 bases, with 13 bases lying between them. CDR3 sequence: CASSPGRQVETQYF. The CDR3 DNA follows: TGTGCCAGCAGCCCCGGTCGTCAAGTAGAGACCCAGTACTTC.

This clonotype occurred a few times. The genes are TRBV20-1 and TRBJ2-3, with TRBD2 identical over 9 bases. V lost 2 bases to trimming and J lost 0 bases; unmatched junction nucleotides: 6. The CDR3 totals 16 residues. Per germline, CDR1 DFQATT and CDR2 SNEGSKA (reference sequence). This CDR3 is CSARMSSGVSTDTQYF. CDR3 bases: TGCAGTGCTAGAATGTCTAGCGGGGTTAGCACAGATACGCAGTATTTT.

V usage is TRBV27 and J usage is TRBJ2-3, with 8 nucleotides matching TRBD1. Looked up from germline, CDR1 is MNHEY and CDR2 is SMNVEV (reference sequence). Trimming cost V 10 bases and J 0 bases; bases outside gene matches: 6. CDR3 length: 14 residues. CDR3 residues: CATRTGGSTDTQYF. CDR3 bases: TGTGCCACACGCACAGGGGGGAGCACAGATACGCAGTATTTT.

This clonotype was detected a few times. The chain joins TRBV11-2 to TRBJ2-1; 7 positions agree with TRBD2. The J segment lost 7 bases and the V segment lost 5 bases, leaving 8 bases of the junction unmatched. Germline CDR1 SGHAT, CDR2 FQNNGV. This CDR3 region has 14 residues. This CDR3 is CASSPRTRVNEQFF. The DNA for the CDR3 is TGTGCCAGCAGCCCCAGGACTAGAGTTAATGAGCAGTTCTTC.

This clonotype has just one count. The rearrangement links TRBV20-1 to TRBJ1-4; TRBD1 matches at 7 bases. J gave up 6 bases and V 4 bases, and 11 bases lay outside the gene matches. The CDR3 length is 15 residues. Germline-derived CDR1 and CDR2 are DFQATT and SNEGSKA (reference sequence). The chain's CDR3 is CSATRSRQGYEKLFF. DNA of the CDR3: TGCAGTGCTACCCGGTCCAGACAGGGCTATGAAAAACTGTTTTTT.

This clonotype has a handful of counts. CDR3 sequence: CASSFKRAGTSTDTQYF. In DNA form, the CDR3 reads TGTGCCAGCAGCTTTAAAAGGGCGGGTACTAGCACAGATACGCAGTATTTT. The V call is TRBV7-2, the J call TRBJ2-3; TRBD2 is a possible D gene (5 bases). This CDR3 contains 17 residues. Germline lookup yields CDR1 SGHTA and CDR2 FQGNSA. Trimming removed 3 bases from V and 0 bases from J, with 16 bases in between.

The chain combines TRBV4-3 with TRBJ2-2; D unclear. Germline-derived CDR1 and CDR2 are LGHNA and YSLEER. Trimming removed 0 bases from V and 6 bases from J, with 8 bases in between. The CDR3 has 14 amino acids. Written as DNA, the CDR3 is TGCGCCAGCAGCCAAGATCGCAGGTCCGGGGAGCTGTTTTTT. Translation gives CASSQDRRSGELFF.

This clonotype has only a few counts. V usage is TRBV11-1 and J usage is TRBJ2-2; D call uncertain. Germline lookup yields CDR1 SGHAT and CDR2 FQDESV (reference sequence). CDR3 length: 12 amino acids. Trimming took 5 bases from V and 5 from J, leaving 6 bases between them. In nucleotides, the CDR3 is TGTGCCAGCAGCCCCGGGACCGGGGAGCTGTTTTTT. Its protein is CASSPGTGELFF.

V and J are TRBV20-1 and TRBJ2-3, with TRBD2 matching 8 bases. Trimming took 6 bases from V and 4 from J; bases not matched to a gene: 6. The CDR3 loop spans 13 amino acids. CDR1 is DFQATT, CDR2 SNEGSKA, per germline (reference sequence). The CDR3 DNA reads as TGCAGTGCCGCCCGGGGGGGCTCAGATACGCAGTATTTT. Translation: CSAARGGSDTQYF.

This clonotype was counted ten times or more. The chain has TRBV4-3 and TRBJ2-1; tentatively, D is TRBD1 (5 bases). Germline V gene data show CDR1 as LGHNA and CDR2 as YSLEER. This CDR3 has 16 residues. Trimming shortened V by 0 bases and J by 4 bases, and 13 bases separated the two germline ends. Here the CDR3 DNA reads TGCGCCAGCAGCCAAGAAGGGGCGGCACGGTACAATGAGCAGTTCTTC. It yields the protein CASSQEGAARYNEQFF.

The chain recombines TRBV12-3 or TRBV12-4 with TRBJ2-2; 10 bases fit TRBD1. The CDR3 loop spans 15 amino acids. Trimming at V came to 5 bases and at J to 5 bases, leaving 5 bases not matched to a gene. The CDR3: CASSPKDRGTGELFF. CDR3 sequence (DNA): TGTGCCAGCAGTCCAAAGGACAGGGGGACCGGGGAGCTGTTTTTT.

This clonotype was recorded a few times. The V and J genes are TRBV4-2 and TRBJ2-1; 7 positions agree with TRBD2. Germline CDR1 reads LGHNA; CDR2 reads YNFKEQ. The CDR3 sequence is 17 residues long. V trimming: 3 bases; J trimming: 7 bases; junction bases outside the gene matches: 15. The CDR3: CASSHPKGGRGENEQFF. The CDR3 coding sequence is TGTGCCAGCAGCCATCCCAAAGGCGGGAGAGGGGAGAATGAGCAGTTCTTC.

The table lists this clonotype with a few counts. The V call is TRBV5-1, the J call TRBJ2-5; 10 bases agree with TRBD2. Germline loops: CDR1 SGHRS, CDR2 YFSETQ. The CDR3 is made up of 15 amino acids. V lost 2 bases, J lost 1 base, and 2 bases stayed unmatched. The CDR3 spells CASSLAGGVQETQYF. The CDR3, as DNA: TGCGCCAGCAGCTTAGCGGGAGGGGTCCAAGAGACCCAGTACTTC.

The V gene is TRBV3-1, the J gene TRBJ2-7; D remains ambiguous. Germline V gives CDR1 LGHDT, CDR2 YNNKEL (reference sequence). V lost 3 bases to trimming and J lost 6 bases, with 6 bases between them. CDR3 length: 11 residues. In DNA form, the CDR3 reads TGTGCCAGCAGCCACTCTTTCGAGCAGTACTTC. It translates to CASSHSFEQYF.

The V and J genes are TRBV6-1 and TRBJ2-1; 10 nucleotides agree with TRBD2. CDR3 size: 14 residues. The J segment lost 6 bases and the V segment lost 6 bases, leaving 5 bases of the junction unmatched. Germline CDR1 and CDR2: MNHNS and SASEGT. CDR3 sequence reads: CASSLSGGGNEQFF. The CDR3 nucleotides read TGTGCCAGCAGCCTCAGCGGGGGGGGCAATGAGCAGTTCTTC.

The rearrangement links TRBV10-3 to TRBJ1-1, with 10 bases that match TRBD1. The CDR3 is 13 residues long. V shed 10 bases and J 5 bases; nucleotides not matched to a gene: 7. CDR1 and CDR2 from the germline V gene are ENHRY and SYGVKD. The CDR3 region is CATQDRGGTEAFF. The CDR3 nucleotides read TGTGCCACCCAGGACAGGGGGGGGACTGAAGCTTTCTTT.